Presented here are 17 T cell receptor beta chains from one specimen sequenced in a study of blood T cell repertoires in COVID-19. Libraries were prepared by immunoSEQ multiplex PCR; TCRdb keeps only in-frame clonotypes and omits some of them. Among hundreds of thousands of clones listed, more than 75% were seen once. The material sequenced was PBMCs or T cells enriched from blood (not recorded which). Receptor source: a woman aged 45-60 years who had recovered from COVID-19.

This chain joins TRBV7-9 and TRBJ2-1; 10 nucleotides line up with TRBD2. Trimming at V came to 4 bases and at J to 5 bases, leaving 11 bases not matched to a gene. Germline loops: CDR1 SEHNR, CDR2 FQNEAQ (reference sequence). The CDR3 loop spans 17 amino acids. CDR3 amino acids: CASSYLRTSGNDNEQFF. In DNA form, the CDR3 reads TGTGCCAGCAGCTACCTACGGACTAGCGGAAACGACAATGAGCAGTTCTTC.

The gene calls are TRBV3-1 (or the pseudogene TRBV3-2) and TRBJ1-2, with D perhaps TRBD1 (5 bases). The V and J ends lost 3 bases and 1 base respectively, with 12 bases between them. The CDR3 has 15 residues. In germline, CDR1 is LGHDT, CDR2 YNNKEL (reference sequence). The CDR3 sequence: CASSHNRRFNYGYTF. CDR3 DNA: TGTGCCAGCAGCCATAACAGGCGTTTTAACTATGGCTACACCTTC.

The V gene is TRBV28, the J gene TRBJ2-7, with D perhaps TRBD1 (6 bases). Trimming took off 9 bases at V and 6 bases at J, with 12 bases between the two ends. The CDR3 is made up of 11 amino acids. Germline lookup yields CDR1 MDHEN and CDR2 SYDVKM. The CDR3, as DNA: TGTGCCAGTAAGGGGGATCGCGAGCAGTACTTC. This translates into CASKGDREQYF.

V gene TRBV29-1 combines with J gene TRBJ1-3; D possibly corresponds to TRBD1 (6 bases). Trimming stripped 2 bases from V and 4 bases from J, with 6 bases between. This CDR3 comprises 12 residues. CDR1 is SQVTM and CDR2 is ANQGSEA in the germline V gene. CDR3 in amino acids: CSVERGGNTIYF. The CDR3 nucleotides read TGCAGCGTTGAAAGGGGGGGAAACACCATATATTTT.

This clone was found many times. The sample contains more than one DNA sequence encoding this CDR3. CDR3 sequence (DNA): TGTGCCAGCAGCTTGATGGGGGGGTCTGGAAACACCATATATTTT. Its protein product is CASSLMGGSGNTIYF. The rearrangement uses TRBV7-2 and TRBJ1-3, with D possibly matching TRBD1 (5 bases). The CDR3 contains 15 residues. Germline V lookup: CDR1 SGHTA, CDR2 FQGNSA. V was shortened by 3 bases and J by 1 base, with 10 bases between the two germline ends.

J is TRBJ1-5 and V is TRBV15; D perhaps matches TRBD1 (5 bases). Germline-derived CDR1 and CDR2 are LNHNV and YYDKDF (reference sequence). V was shortened by 3 bases and J by 3 bases, with 12 bases between the two germline ends. This CDR3 region has 15 residues. The CDR3 reads CATSSQRGINQPQHF. DNA of the CDR3: TGTGCCACCAGCAGTCAAAGGGGAATCAATCAGCCCCAGCATTTT. The variable domain in full, completed from reference TRBV15 and TRBJ1-5, reads DAMVIQNPRYQVTQFGKPVTLSCSQTLNHNVMYWYQQKSSQAPKLLFHYYDKDFNNEADTPDNFQSRRPNTSFCFLDIRSPGLGDTAMYLCATSSQRGINQPQHFGDGTRLSIL.

The chain employs TRBV9 and TRBJ1-6, with a tentative D call TRBD1 (6 bases). The CDR3 totals 15 residues. The V end was cut by 0 bases, the J end by 6 bases, with 10 bases between. Germline loops: CDR1 SGDLS, CDR2 YYNGEE. The CDR3 reads CASSVEDSVNSPLHF. CDR3 DNA: TGTGCCAGCAGCGTAGAGGACAGCGTTAATTCACCCCTCCACTTT.

The chain couples TRBV29-1 to TRBJ2-1; 8 positions match TRBD1. CDR3 length: 13 residues. V lost 7 bases and J lost 4; bases outside the gene matches: 6. Germline-derived CDR1 and CDR2 are SQVTM and ANQGSEA. CDR3 coding DNA: TGCAGCGCTCAGGACAGGGCTTACAATGAGCAGTTCTTC. Its protein product is CSAQDRAYNEQFF.

V usage is TRBV14 and J usage is TRBJ2-1; D may be TRBD1 (6 bases). From germline, CDR1 is SGHDN and CDR2 FVKESK. The CDR3 is made up of 15 amino acids. Trimming shortened V by 3 bases and J by 4 bases, and 13 bases separated the two germline ends. The DNA of the CDR3 is TGTGCCAGCAGCCAGAGGGGGAGCCATTACAATGAGCAGTTCTTC. This sequence encodes CASSQRGSHYNEQFF.

Details on this clone: The same CDR3 can be traced to other DNA sequences in this sample. The chain combines TRBV18 with TRBJ1-1; 8 nucleotides agree with TRBD1. There are 12 residues in the CDR3. The germline V gene has CDR1 KGHSH and CDR2 LQKENI. V lost 4 bases and J lost 6; bases outside the gene matches: 1. The CDR3 nucleotides read TGTGCCAGCTCACAACAGGGGGCTGAAGCTTTCTTT. It specifies CASSQQGAEAFF.

The J gene is TRBJ2-3, the V gene TRBV28; D not resolved. The CDR3 is 14 residues long. Between the trimmed V and J ends, which lost 4 bases and 2 bases, there was a span of 10 bases. Per germline, CDR1 MDHEN and CDR2 SYDVKM. DNA of the CDR3: TGTGCCAGCAGTTCCACAAAAAACACAGATACGCAGTATTTT. This gives the protein CASSSTKNTDTQYF.

V usage is TRBV29-1 and J usage is TRBJ2-1, with TRBD2 as a possible D gene (7 bases). The CDR3 contains 15 residues. V was pared by 5 bases and J by 3 bases, with 17 bases between. Germline V gene sequence: CDR1 SQVTM, CDR2 ANQGSEA. The CDR3 here is CSVKSPGGNYNEQFF. As DNA, the CDR3 is TGCAGCGTTAAGAGTCCGGGGGGCAACTACAATGAGCAGTTCTTC.

The chain recombines TRBV4-1 with TRBJ2-1; tentative D call: TRBD2 (6 bases). The CDR3 is 18 amino acids. Deletions cut 0 bases from V and 0 bases from J, with 15 bases between. Germline lookup yields CDR1 MGHRA and CDR2 YSYEKL. CDR3 DNA sequence: TGCGCCAGCAGCCAAGATCGGAGTAGCGGTTCCTCCTACAATGAGCAGTTCTTC. This sequence encodes CASSQDRSSGSSYNEQFF.

The V and J genes are TRBV6-5 and TRBJ1-4; D is unclear. This CDR3 is 16 amino acids long. Germline assignment: CDR1 MNHEY and CDR2 SVGAGI. V was pared by 0 bases and J by 4 bases, with 12 bases between. CDR3 nucleotide sequence: TGTGCCAGCAGTTACTCCACCCCGCAGGTTAATGAAAAACTGTTTTTT. It is translated as CASSYSTPQVNEKLFF.

V gene TRBV4-1 combines with J gene TRBJ2-5, with 10 positions matching TRBD2. The CDR3 spans 15 residues. The trim removed 6 bases at V and 4 bases at J, leaving 8 bases unmatched. CDR1 MGHRA and CDR2 YSYEKL come from the germline V gene. The CDR3 nucleotides read TGCGCCAGCAGTCCCCCAGCGGGGGGGATAGAGACCCAGTACTTC. It encodes CASSPPAGGIETQYF.

This clone appeared a few times. DNA for the CDR3: TGCGCCAGCAGCCCGGACATTCAGGCGAACACTGAAGCTTTCTTT. Protein product: CASSPDIQANTEAFF. The chain is built from TRBV4-3 and TRBJ1-1; TRBD1 is a possible D gene (5 bases). Germline V lookup: CDR1 LGHNA, CDR2 YSLEER. This CDR3 contains 15 residues. With 4 bases removed from V and 1 base from J, the gap between germline ends came to 13 bases.

To note about this clone: The junction does not match germline at one end; this may be a read error. The V call is TRBV5-1, the J call TRBJ2-1; D may be TRBD2 (5 bases). The germline CDR1 and CDR2 sequences are SGHRS and YFSETQ. There are 14 residues in the CDR3. CDR3 DNA sequence: TGCGCCAGCAGCTCCTTCACGGGGTTGCCTTCCCACGTCTTC. Encoded protein: CASSSFTGLPSHVF.